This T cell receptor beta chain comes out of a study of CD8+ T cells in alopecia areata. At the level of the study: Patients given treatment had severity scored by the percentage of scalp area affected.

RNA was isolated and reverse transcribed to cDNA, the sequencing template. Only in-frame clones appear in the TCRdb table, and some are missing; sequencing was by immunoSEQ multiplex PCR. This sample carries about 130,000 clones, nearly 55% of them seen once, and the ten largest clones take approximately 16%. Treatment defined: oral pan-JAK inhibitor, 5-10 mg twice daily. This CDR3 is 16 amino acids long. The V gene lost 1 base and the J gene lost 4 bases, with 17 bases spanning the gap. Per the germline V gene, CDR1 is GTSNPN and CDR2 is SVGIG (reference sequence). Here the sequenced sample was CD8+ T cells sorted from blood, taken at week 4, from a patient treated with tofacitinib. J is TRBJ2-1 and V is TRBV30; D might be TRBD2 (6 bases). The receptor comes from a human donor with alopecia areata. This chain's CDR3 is CAWSDTPGLTYNEQFF. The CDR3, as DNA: TGTGCCTGGAGTGATACACCCGGACTAACATACAATGAGCAGTTCTTC.